This TCR beta chain originates from a study of T cells after yellow fever vaccination. Study-wide context: Fractions with few cells were prepared using SMART-Seq v4 Ultra Low Input. Study results and limitations: Reappearance after the booster was observed for most primary-vaccination clones (roughly 95% CD4, roughly 90% CD8). Weaker, the secondary response peaked sooner, at day 5 versus 15.

Germline trimming cut 6 bases from V and 0 bases from J; bases unmatched to any gene: 15. Germline CDR1 is LGHNA and CDR2 is YSLEER. The CDR3 covers 19 residues. 5'RACE template switching generated TCR cDNA, adding a universal primer site and UMIs. TCRdb reanalysed the 5' RACE reads using MiXCR and keeps one entry per CDR3 protein. The data contain 450,000 to 550,000 distinct CDR3 sequences, 21% of them seen just once; the ten biggest clones take up less than 20%. Concerning this clonotype itself: Its antigen is still unknown.

This chain links TRBV4-3 with TRBJ2-1, with 9 bases identical to TRBD2. This sequence originates from a man younger than 35 who received the YFV17D yellow fever vaccine. The material was PBMCs, obtained less than 25 days after the first yellow fever vaccination. CDR3 bases: TGCGCCAGCAGTCCCCGCGGCGGGGGGGCCCCGAGCTCCTACAATGAGCAGTTCTTC. Its protein product is CASSPRGGGAPSSYNEQFF.